The clone carrying this T cell receptor (beta chain) was found once. Its antigen remains unknown. Measured with immunoSEQ multiplex PCR; TCRdb has only the in-frame clones, and not every one. This table holds under 100,000 clones, roughly 94% found once. The data were obtained in a study of T cell responses to AZD1222 COVID-19 vaccine. General observations from the study: Every sample of the repertoires postdated the peak T cell response. Nearly half of spike-specific TCRs reportedly target unmutated variant regions. It was only a handful of AZD1222 recipients who were seropositive at baseline.

The V gene's germline CDR1 is SGDLS and CDR2 YYNGEE. The CDR3 is made up of 16 amino acids. V lost 3 bases and J lost 1, with 15 bases in between. The V and J genes are TRBV9 and TRBJ2-3; D perhaps matches TRBD2 (5 bases). Sequencing was performed on peripheral blood, taken on day 0 of MenACWY control vaccination. This TCR was sampled from an adult in good health. The CDR3 nucleotides read TGTGCCAGCAGCGGATTCTTGCTAGCAGGCACAGATACGCAGTATTTT. This translates into CASSGFLLAGTDTQYF.